One and the same sample provided the 24 T cell receptor beta chains below, sequenced in a study of shared clonotypes between healthy human individuals. TCRdb's copy holds only in-frame clones and misses some; the assay was immunoSEQ multiplex PCR. The data show roughly 2,300,000 clones, 92% seen once. Sequencing input: naive CD4+ T cells from PBMCs. This sample's subset: CD45RA+ positively selected. The receptors were sampled from a man younger than 30 in good health. Some clones in this sample may be carry-over from other donors' samples.

The V gene is TRBV28, the J gene TRBJ1-4; D is ambiguous. The germline CDR1 and CDR2 sequences are MDHEN and SYDVKM. The CDR3 is 14 amino acids. V gave up 8 bases and J gave up 1 base, with 11 bases separating them. The CDR3 region is CASQTLVTNEKLFF. The CDR3 DNA is TGTGCCAGCCAGACTTTAGTAACTAATGAAAAACTGTTTTTT. The complete variable domain, with remaining parts taken from reference TRBV28 and TRBJ1-4, reads DVKVTQSSRYLVKRTGEKVFLECVQDMDHENMFWYRQDPGLGLRLIYFSYDVKMKEKGDIPEGYSVSREKKERFSLILESASTNQTSMYLCASQTLVTNEKLFFGSGTQLSVL.

V usage is TRBV25-1 and J usage is TRBJ2-7; D may be TRBD2 (5 bases). Germline-derived CDR1 and CDR2 are MGHDK and SYGVNS. Trimming removed 1 base at V and 3 bases at J, with 16 bases between. The CDR3 consists of 16 residues. CDR3 in DNA: TGTGCCAGCAGTGAATTCCAGAGGGAGCGAGTCTACGAGCAGTACTTC. Protein: CASSEFQRERVYEQYF.

This clone was seen only once. CDR3 DNA: TGTGCCAGCAGCCAAACCGGGACTAGCGGGAGTCATGAGCAGTTCTTC. Protein: CASSQTGTSGSHEQFF. The chain couples TRBV4-2 to TRBJ2-1; 14 bases map to TRBD2. In germline, CDR1 is LGHNA, CDR2 YNFKEQ. The CDR3 length is 16 residues. The ends lost 2 bases at V and 8 bases at J; junction bases unmatched: 5.

The chain links TRBV6-1 to TRBJ1-4; TRBD1 aligns across 8 bases. The germline V gene encodes CDR1 MNHNS and CDR2 SASEGT. The V and J ends lost 1 base and 7 bases, in that order; junction bases with no gene match: 5. The CDR3 loop spans 15 amino acids. In nucleotides, the CDR3 is TGTGCCAGCAGTGAAGAGGGAACAGGGGGTGAAAAACTGTTTTTT. Translated: CASSEEGTGGEKLFF.

The CDR3 DNA is TGTGCCAGTAGTACCGGACTAGGCGATGAAGATACGCAGTATTTT. Encoded protein: CASSTGLGDEDTQYF. The V call is TRBV19, the J call TRBJ2-3; TRBD2 matches 7 bases. Looked up from germline, CDR1 is LNHDA and CDR2 is SQIVND (reference sequence). The CDR3 spans 15 residues. Trimming cost V 4 bases and J 5 bases; bases outside gene matches: 9.

CDR3 nucleotides: TGTGCCAGCAGCTTACCCCCCGGAACTGAAGCTTTCTTT. It yields the protein CASSLPPGTEAFF. The rearrangement links TRBV11-1 to TRBJ1-1; the D is unclear. The CDR3 contains 13 residues. Germline loops: CDR1 SGHAT, CDR2 FQDESV (reference sequence). With 2 bases removed from V and 5 bases from J, the gap between germline ends came to 9 bases.

The chain is built from TRBV18 and TRBJ2-7; 10 nucleotides agree with TRBD1. Germline lookup yields CDR1 KGHSH and CDR2 LQKENI. The junction had 5 bases not matched to a gene; V was cut back by 3 bases and J by 0 bases. The CDR3 spans 16 residues. CDR3 sequence (DNA): TGTGCCAGCTCACCCCCCGGACAGGGGGGCTCCTACGAGCAGTACTTC. It translates to CASSPPGQGGSYEQYF.

V and J are TRBV29-1 and TRBJ1-1, with D unresolved. The CDR3 has 12 residues. Germline V gives CDR1 SQVTM, CDR2 ANQGSEA. With 6 bases removed from V and 3 bases from J, the gap between germline ends came to 11 bases. CDR3 in amino acids: CSVAAEYTEAFF. CDR3 nucleotide sequence: TGCAGCGTGGCGGCGGAGTACACTGAAGCTTTCTTT.

CDR3 in DNA: TGCGCCAGCACAGACAGACGCACAGATACGCAGTATTTT. This codes for CASTDRRTDTQYF. The chain links TRBV5-1 to TRBJ2-3, with D perhaps TRBD1 (5 bases). Trimming pared 6 bases from V and 1 base from J, leaving 9 bases between. CDR3 length equals 13 residues. The germline gives CDR1 SGHRS, CDR2 YFSETQ.

This rearrangement joins TRBV7-9 to TRBJ2-1, with TRBD2 matching over 14 bases. J was trimmed by 6 bases and V by 5 bases; bases with no gene match: 3. CDR1 is SEHNR and CDR2 is FQNEAQ in the germline V gene (reference sequence). The CDR3 extends over 15 amino acids. Here the CDR3 DNA reads TGTGCCAGCAGCATCGGACTAGCGGGAGGCAATGAGCAGTTCTTC. This gives the protein CASSIGLAGGNEQFF.

The J gene is TRBJ2-7, the V gene TRBV10-1, with 7 bases fitting TRBD1. CDR1 and CDR2 (germline): WNHNN, SYGVQD (reference sequence). The CDR3 runs 14 residues. Trimming at V came to 5 bases and at J to 5 bases, leaving 9 bases not matched to a gene. Written as DNA, the CDR3 is TGCGCCAGCAGTACCGTCGACAGGGTGGACGAGCAGTACTTC. This sequence encodes CASSTVDRVDEQYF.

The chain carries TRBV11-1 and TRBJ1-1; 9 bases line up with TRBD1. V lost 7 bases, J lost 6 bases, and 9 bases stayed unmatched. Germline V gene data show CDR1 as SGHAT and CDR2 as FQDESV (reference sequence). The CDR3 has 14 residues. In DNA, the CDR3 is TGTGCCAGCAACACGGGACAGGGAGGCGCTGAAGCTTTCTTT. Its translation is CASNTGQGGAEAFF.

This clone was seen once. This chain joins TRBV11-3 and TRBJ2-1; unclear D gene. Trimming took 2 bases from V and 10 from J, leaving 12 bases between them. CDR3 length: 13 amino acids. CDR1 is SGHNT, CDR2 YENEEA, per germline. CDR3 nucleotide sequence: TGTGCCAGCAGCTTATCCTCTCATGCGGAGCAGTTCTTC. Protein sequence: CASSLSSHAEQFF.

The chain links TRBV6-5 to TRBJ1-1; the D gene is possibly TRBD1 (6 bases). The CDR3 length is 14 residues. Germline CDR1 reads MNHEY; CDR2 reads SVGAGI. V dropped 5 bases and J dropped 0 bases, with 10 bases sitting between them. CDR3 loop: CASSERGMNTEAFF. CDR3 DNA: TGTGCCAGCAGTGAGAGGGGGATGAACACTGAAGCTTTCTTT.

The genes are TRBV5-8 and TRBJ2-1; TRBD1 agrees at 10 bases. Germline CDR1 is SGHTS and CDR2 is YDEGEE. V shed 5 bases, J shed 6 bases, and the junction held 14 bases outside the gene matches. The CDR3 has 17 amino acids. CDR3 loop: CASRTKSGTGVINEQFF. CDR3 DNA sequence: TGTGCCAGCAGGACAAAGTCCGGGACAGGGGTAATCAATGAGCAGTTCTTC.

Regarding this clone: The identical CDR3 is also encoded by other nucleotide sequences in the sample. CDR3 region: CASSSGRGYEQYF. The CDR3 bases are TGTGCCAGCAGCAGCGGCAGGGGCTACGAGCAGTACTTC. This chain connects TRBV7-8 to TRBJ2-7; perhaps TRBD1 as D (6 bases). Trimming shortened V by 5 bases and J by 3 bases, and 11 bases separated the two germline ends. This CDR3 is 13 amino acids long. Germline CDR1 SGHVS, CDR2 FQNEAQ. Complete variable domain (other parts from reference TRBV7-8 and TRBJ2-7): GAGVSQSPRYKVAKRGQDVALRCDPISGHVSLFWYQQALGQGPEFLTYFQNEAQLDKSGLPSDRFFAERPEGSVSTLKIQRTQQEDSAVYLCASSSGRGYEQYFGPGTRLTVT.

The rearrangement links TRBV19 to TRBJ1-1; tentatively, D is TRBD1 (5 bases). The V end was cut by 0 bases, the J end by 5 bases, with 13 bases between. CDR1 LNHDA and CDR2 SQIVND come from the germline V gene (reference sequence). This CDR3 contains 15 residues. The CDR3 nucleotides read TGTGCCAGTAGTATAGAGGGGGGACGAACTACTGAAGCTTTCTTT. Residues: CASSIEGGRTTEAFF. The entire variable domain, with the rest obtained from reference TRBV19 and TRBJ1-1, is as follows: DGGITQSPKYLFRKEGQNVTLSCEQNLNHDAMYWYRQDPGQGLRLIYYSQIVNDFQKGDIAEGYSVSREKKESFPLTVTSAQKNPTAFYLCASSIEGGRTTEAFFGQGTRLTVV.

CDR3 amino acids: CASSQGPTGNEQFF. CDR3 nucleotide sequence: TGCGCCAGCAGCCAAGGCCCGACAGGGAACGAGCAGTTCTTC. This chain connects TRBV4-1 to TRBJ2-1; 7 bases agree with TRBD1. The CDR3 covers 14 residues. V lost 1 base to trimming and J lost 10 bases; unmatched junction nucleotides: 7. In germline, CDR1 is MGHRA, CDR2 YSYEKL.

Worth noting for this clone: Compared with germline, one end of the junction differs, possibly owing to a read error. V gene TRBV18 combines with J gene TRBJ1-1, with D hard to call. CDR3 size: 13 residues. Germline assignment: CDR1 KGHSH and CDR2 LQKENI. The CDR3 reads CASSPPSQPAGIF. The CDR3 DNA reads as TGTGCCAGCTCACCACCGTCGCAACCGGCCGGGATCTTT.

The J gene is TRBJ2-2, the V gene TRBV18; D gene uncertain. The CDR3 covers 16 residues. V was cut by 5 bases and J by 1 base, with 14 bases left in between. Germline V gene data show CDR1 as KGHSH and CDR2 as LQKENI. The CDR3 reads CASSSVVPQNTGELFF. The CDR3 DNA sequence: TGTGCCAGCTCATCCGTGGTGCCCCAGAACACCGGGGAGCTGTTTTTT.

The CDR3 loop reads CASSEGRLYTDTQYF. The CDR3 region has the DNA TGTGCCAGCAGTGAAGGGAGACTGTACACAGATACGCAGTATTTT. The chain combines TRBV25-1 with TRBJ2-3, with a tentative D call TRBD2 (5 bases). The CDR3 runs to 15 residues. Germline V CDR1 and CDR2: MGHDK, SYGVNS. V gave up 2 bases and J gave up 2 bases, with 11 bases separating them.

The rearrangement links TRBV7-2 to TRBJ1-5; 7 nucleotides line up with TRBD1. CDR3 size: 16 residues. The trim removed 4 bases at V and 0 bases at J, leaving 6 bases unmatched. Per germline, CDR1 SGHTA and CDR2 FQGNSA. CDR3 DNA: TGTGCCAGCAGCTCACAGGGGCTCTATAGCAATCAGCCCCAGCATTTT. This translates into CASSSQGLYSNQPQHF.

This chain connects TRBV18 to TRBJ1-4; TRBD1 might be the D (5 bases). Trimming left V 6 bases short and J 3 bases short, with 11 bases between. This CDR3 has 14 amino acids. Germline CDR1 reads KGHSH; CDR2 reads LQKENI. CDR3: CASSAGVANEKLFF. CDR3 coding DNA: TGTGCCAGCTCGGCGGGGGTGGCTAATGAAAAACTGTTTTTT.

Regarding this clone: The same CDR3 can be traced to other DNA sequences in this sample. The V gene is TRBV28, the J gene TRBJ1-2, with 8 bases identical to TRBD1. This CDR3 is built from 14 residues. Germline V gene data show CDR1 as MDHEN and CDR2 as SYDVKM. J was trimmed by 5 bases and V by 4 bases; bases with no gene match: 6. CDR3 protein: CASSSQGAGYGYTF. The CDR3 DNA reads TGTGCCAGCAGTTCTCAGGGGGCGGGTTATGGCTACACCTTC.